This entry features one T cell receptor beta chain sequence. Any gene name here is a mouse gene name. The read stops 1 residue short of the end of the CDR3; the missing end is completed from the germline J gene. The table came from immunoSEQ multiplex PCR; TCRdb's copy has only in-frame clones and leaves some out. The sample lists thousands of clones; about 50% were seen once. Stated time point: mouse harvest day 7 after allogeneic transplant. Each mouse received 10^7 T-cell-depleted marrow cells plus 10^6 splenic CD5+ T cells by tail vein. This sample is part of a study of tissue T cells after allogeneic stem cell transplantation. V lost 6 bases and J lost 4; bases outside the gene matches: 6. Germline CDR1 reads GFQATS; CDR2 reads STVNSAI. The CDR3 length is 13 residues.

This rearrangement joins TRBV20 to TRBJ2-1, with 7 bases matching TRBD2. The sample was lymph node tissue. This receptor was identified in a female BALB/c mouse given C57BL/6 T cells with graft-versus-host disease after an allogeneic hematopoietic cell transplant. The CDR3 DNA, read in part, is TGTGGTGCCCTCTCTGGGGGATATGCTGAGCAGTTC. Its translation: CGALSGGYAEQF. The whole CDR3 protein reads CGALSGGYAEQFF.